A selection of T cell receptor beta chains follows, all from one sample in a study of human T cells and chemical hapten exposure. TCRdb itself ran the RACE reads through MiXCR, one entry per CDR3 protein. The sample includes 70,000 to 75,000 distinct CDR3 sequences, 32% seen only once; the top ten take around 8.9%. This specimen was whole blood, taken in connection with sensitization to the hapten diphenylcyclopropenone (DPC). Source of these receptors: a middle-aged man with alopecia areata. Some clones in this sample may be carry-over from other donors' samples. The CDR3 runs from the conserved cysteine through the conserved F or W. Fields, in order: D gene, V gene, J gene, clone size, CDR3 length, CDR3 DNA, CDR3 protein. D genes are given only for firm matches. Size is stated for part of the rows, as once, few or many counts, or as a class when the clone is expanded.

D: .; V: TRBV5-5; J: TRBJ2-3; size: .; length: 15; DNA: TGTGCCAGCAGCCTGAGCTGGGGGCCCACAGATACGCAGTATTTT; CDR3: CASSLSWGPTDTQYF
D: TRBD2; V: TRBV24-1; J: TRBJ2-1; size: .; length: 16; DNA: TGTGCCACCAGTGATCGGACTAGCGGCCAAGGGAATGAGCAGTTCTTC; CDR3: CATSDRTSGQGNEQFF
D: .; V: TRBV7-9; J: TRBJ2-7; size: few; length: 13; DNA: TGTGCCAGCAGCTTAGGCAATGCCTACGAGCAGTACTTC; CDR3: CASSLGNAYEQYF
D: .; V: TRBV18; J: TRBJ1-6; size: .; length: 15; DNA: TGTGCCAGCTCACCCCTCGACAGTAACAATTCACCCCTCCACTTT; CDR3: CASSPLDSNNSPLHF
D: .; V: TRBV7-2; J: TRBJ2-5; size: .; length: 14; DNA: TGTGCCAGCAGCTCCTTCGGACCCCAAGAGACCCAGTACTTC; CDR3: CASSSFGPQETQYF
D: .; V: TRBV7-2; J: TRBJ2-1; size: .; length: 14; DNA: TGTGCCAGCAGCTTAGTCCATGGGTACAATGAGCAGTTCTTC; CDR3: CASSLVHGYNEQFF
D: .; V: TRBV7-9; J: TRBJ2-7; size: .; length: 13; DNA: TGTGCCAGCAGCCTAGACGGCTACTCCGAGCAGTACTTC; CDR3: CASSLDGYSEQYF
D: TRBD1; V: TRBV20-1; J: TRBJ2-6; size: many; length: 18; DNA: TGCAGTGCTAGAGATTTGGCAGGGGGCTCCTCTGGGGCCAACGTCCTGACTTTC; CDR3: CSARDLAGGSSGANVLTF
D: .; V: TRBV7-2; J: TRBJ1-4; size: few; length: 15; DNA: TGTGCCAGCAGCTTTGCGGGCCCGCCCAATGAAAAACTGTTTTTT; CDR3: CASSFAGPPNEKLFF
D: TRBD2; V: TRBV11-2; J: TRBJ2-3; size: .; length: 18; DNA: TGTGCCAGCAGCTTAGACCCTCCGGGACTAGCGGGGACAGATACGCAGTATTTT; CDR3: CASSLDPPGLAGTDTQYF
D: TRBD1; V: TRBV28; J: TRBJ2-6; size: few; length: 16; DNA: TGTGCCAGCAGCTCGAGGGGGACAGCTGGGGCCAACGTCCTGACTTTC; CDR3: CASSSRGTAGANVLTF
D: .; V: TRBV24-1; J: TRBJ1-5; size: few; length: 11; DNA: TGTGCCACCAGTGTAGGCCGGCCCCAGCATTTT; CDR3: CATSVGRPQHF
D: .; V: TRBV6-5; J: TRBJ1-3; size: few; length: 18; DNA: TGTGCCAGCAGTTCTCTACCCGCGCCCTTACCCCCTGGAAACACCATATATTTT; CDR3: CASSSLPAPLPPGNTIYF
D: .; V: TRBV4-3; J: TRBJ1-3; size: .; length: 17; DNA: TGCGCCAGCAGCCAAGATCGGACGGGGGGGGCTGAGGACACCATATATTTT; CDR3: CASSQDRTGGAEDTIYF
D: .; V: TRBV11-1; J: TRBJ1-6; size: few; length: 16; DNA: TGTGCCAGCAGCCCTTTCAAGGGTACGGATAATTCACCCCTCCACTTT; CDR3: CASSPFKGTDNSPLHF
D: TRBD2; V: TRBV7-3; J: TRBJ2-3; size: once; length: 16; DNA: TGTGCCAGCAGCAGAAGTCTAGCGGGAGGGGGTGATACGCAGTATTTT; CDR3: CASSRSLAGGGDTQYF